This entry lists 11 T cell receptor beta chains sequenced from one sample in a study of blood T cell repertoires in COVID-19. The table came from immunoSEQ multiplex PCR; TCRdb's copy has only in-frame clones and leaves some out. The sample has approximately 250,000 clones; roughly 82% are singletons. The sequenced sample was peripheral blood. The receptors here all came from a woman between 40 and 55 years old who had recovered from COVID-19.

CDR3 DNA sequence: TGTGCCAGCAGCTCCGTACCCGCGTTGGGGGGGCCGAACACCGGGGAGCTGTTTTTT. This gives the protein CASSSVPALGGPNTGELFF. This sequence joins TRBV11-3 and TRBJ2-2, with D possibly matching TRBD2 (7 bases). This CDR3 region has 19 residues. Looked up from germline, CDR1 is SGHNT and CDR2 is YENEEA. Trimming left V 4 bases short and J 0 bases short, with 21 bases between. Full variable domain (outside the CDR3, taken from reference TRBV11-3 and TRBJ2-2): EAGVVQSPRYKIIEKKQPVAFWCNPISGHNTLYWYLQNLGQGPELLIRYENEEAVDDSQLPKDRFSAERLKGVDSTLKIQPAELGDSAVYLCASSSVPALGGPNTGELFFGEGSRLTVL.

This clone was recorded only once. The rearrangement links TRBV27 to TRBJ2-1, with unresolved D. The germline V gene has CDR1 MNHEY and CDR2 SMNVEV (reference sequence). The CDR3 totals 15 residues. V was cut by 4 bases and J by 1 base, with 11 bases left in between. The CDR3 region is CASSSLQVSYNEQFF. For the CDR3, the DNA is TGTGCCAGCAGTTCACTCCAGGTATCCTACAATGAGCAGTTCTTC.

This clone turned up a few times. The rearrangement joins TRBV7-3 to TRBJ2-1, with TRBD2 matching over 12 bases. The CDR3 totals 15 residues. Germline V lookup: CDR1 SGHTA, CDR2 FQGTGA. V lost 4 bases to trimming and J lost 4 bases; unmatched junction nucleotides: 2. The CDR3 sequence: CASSSTSGGYNEQFF. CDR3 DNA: TGTGCCAGCAGCTCGACTAGCGGGGGATACAATGAGCAGTTCTTC. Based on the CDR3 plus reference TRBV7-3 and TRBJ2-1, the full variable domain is GAGVSQTPSNKVTEKGKYVELRCDPISGHTALYWYRQSLGQGPEFLIYFQGTGAADDSGLPNDRFFAVRPEGSVSTLKIQRTERGDSAVYLCASSSTSGGYNEQFFGPGTRLTVL.

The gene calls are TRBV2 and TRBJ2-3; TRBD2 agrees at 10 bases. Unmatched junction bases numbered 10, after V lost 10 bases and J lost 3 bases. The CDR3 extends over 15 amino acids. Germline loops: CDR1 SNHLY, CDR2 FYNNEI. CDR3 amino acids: CATPNRGLATDTQYF. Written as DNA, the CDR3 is TGTGCCACCCCCAATCGGGGACTAGCGACAGATACGCAGTATTTT.

CDR3 in amino acids: CASSFGRVDTGELFF. CDR3 nucleotides: TGTGCCAGCAGCTTCGGCAGGGTCGACACCGGGGAGCTGTTTTTT. The chain employs TRBV5-6 and TRBJ2-2; D is possibly TRBD1 (5 bases). The CDR3 runs 15 residues. V was shortened by 2 bases and J by 3 bases, with 11 bases between the two germline ends. CDR1 is SGHDT, CDR2 YYEEEE, per germline.

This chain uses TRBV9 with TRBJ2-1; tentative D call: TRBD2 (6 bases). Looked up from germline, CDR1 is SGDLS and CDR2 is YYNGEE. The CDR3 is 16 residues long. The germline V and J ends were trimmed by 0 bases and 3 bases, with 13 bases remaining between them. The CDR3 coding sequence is TGTGCCAGCAGCGTAGAGACTAGTGGGTTCTACAATGAGCAGTTCTTC. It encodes CASSVETSGFYNEQFF.

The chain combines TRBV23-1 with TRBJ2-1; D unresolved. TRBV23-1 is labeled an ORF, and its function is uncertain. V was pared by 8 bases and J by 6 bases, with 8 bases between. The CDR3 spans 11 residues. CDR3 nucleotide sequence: TGCGCCAGCGATTTGAGCAATGAGCAGTTCTTC. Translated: CASDLSNEQFF.

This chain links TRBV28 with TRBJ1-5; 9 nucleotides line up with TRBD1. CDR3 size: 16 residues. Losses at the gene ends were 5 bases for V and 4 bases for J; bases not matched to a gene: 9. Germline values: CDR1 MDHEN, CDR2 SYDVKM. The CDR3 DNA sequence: TGTGCCAGCAGTACCACGGACAGGGGTAGGAATCAGCCCCAGCATTTT. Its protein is CASSTTDRGRNQPQHF. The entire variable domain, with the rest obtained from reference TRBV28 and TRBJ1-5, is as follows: DVKVTQSSRYLVKRTGEKVFLECVQDMDHENMFWYRQDPGLGLRLIYFSYDVKMKEKGDIPEGYSVSREKKERFSLILESASTNQTSMYLCASSTTDRGRNQPQHFGDGTRLSIL.

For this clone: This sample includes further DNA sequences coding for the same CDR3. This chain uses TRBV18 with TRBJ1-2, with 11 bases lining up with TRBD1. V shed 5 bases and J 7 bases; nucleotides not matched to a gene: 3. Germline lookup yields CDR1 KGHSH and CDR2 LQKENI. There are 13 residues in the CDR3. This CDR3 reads CASSAGTGGGYTF. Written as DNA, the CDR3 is TGTGCCAGCTCAGCCGGGACAGGGGGTGGCTACACCTTC.

The CDR3 sequence: CAISPVDSTEQYF. CDR3 bases: TGTGCCATCAGTCCGGTCGACTCGACCGAGCAGTACTTC. The gene calls are TRBV10-3 and TRBJ2-7; no definite D call. CDR1 is ENHRY and CDR2 is SYGVKD in the germline V gene. V was shortened by 5 bases and J by 6 bases, with 14 bases between the two germline ends. This CDR3 region has 13 residues.

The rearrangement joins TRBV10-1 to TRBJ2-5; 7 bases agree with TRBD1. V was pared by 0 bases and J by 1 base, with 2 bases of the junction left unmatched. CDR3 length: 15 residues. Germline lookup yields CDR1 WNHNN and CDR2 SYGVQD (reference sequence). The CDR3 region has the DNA TGCGCCAGCAGTGAGTCACAGGGGACCCAAGAGACCCAGTACTTC. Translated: CASSESQGTQETQYF.